Here is one T cell receptor (beta chain) with its context. The antigen is not known. Germline V CDR1 and CDR2: DFQATT, SNEGSKA (reference sequence). The CDR3 loop spans 13 amino acids. The V gene lost 0 bases and the J gene lost 4 bases, with 9 bases spanning the gap. These data are taken from a study of post-analysis software for immune sequencing data. Researchers reported that TCR beta cDNA libraries carried unique molecular identifiers. Input populations of roughly 1 to 10 million T cells gave rise to some 500,000 cDNA molecules. MiXCR was run by TCRdb on the PCR reads, yielding one entry per CDR3 protein. Of around 400,000 distinct CDR3 sequences in the sample, roughly 38% were seen once. Study outcomes and limitations: Significantly lower normalized Chao1 diversity was found in patients with multiple sclerosis relative to controls. Samples sharing a preparation batch grouped tightly together when assessed by F measure. Elevated frequency relative to controls characterized four or five TRBV segments in patients, TRBV5-6, TRBV5-1 and TRBV20-1 among them.

This TCR was sampled from a girl aged 2-10 years with multiple sclerosis. V gene TRBV20-1 combines with J gene TRBJ1-2; possible D gene TRBD1, 5 bases. The sequencing sample was made of blood. This CDR3 reads CSARDLDTYGYTF. CDR3 in DNA: TGCAGTGCTAGAGACTTGGACACCTATGGCTACACCTTC.